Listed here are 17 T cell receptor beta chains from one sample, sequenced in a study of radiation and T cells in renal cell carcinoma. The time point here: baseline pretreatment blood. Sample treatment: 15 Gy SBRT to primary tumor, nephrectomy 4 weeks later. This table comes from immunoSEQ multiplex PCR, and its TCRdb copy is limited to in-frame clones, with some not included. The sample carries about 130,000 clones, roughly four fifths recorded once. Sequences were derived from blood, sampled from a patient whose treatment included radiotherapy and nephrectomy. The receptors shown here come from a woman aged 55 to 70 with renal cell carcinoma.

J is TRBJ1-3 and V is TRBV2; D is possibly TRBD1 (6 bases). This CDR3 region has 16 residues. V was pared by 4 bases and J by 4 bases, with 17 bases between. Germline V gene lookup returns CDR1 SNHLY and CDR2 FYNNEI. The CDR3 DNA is TGTGCCAGCAGTGGAGGGGCAAGGGGGTCGGGAAACACCATATATTTT. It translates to CASSGGARGSGNTIYF.

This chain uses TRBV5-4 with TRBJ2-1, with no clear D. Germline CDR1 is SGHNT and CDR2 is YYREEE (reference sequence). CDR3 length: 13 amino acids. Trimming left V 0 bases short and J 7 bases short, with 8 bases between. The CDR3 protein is CASSLGAWNEQFF. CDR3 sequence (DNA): TGTGCCAGCAGCTTGGGAGCCTGGAATGAGCAGTTCTTC.

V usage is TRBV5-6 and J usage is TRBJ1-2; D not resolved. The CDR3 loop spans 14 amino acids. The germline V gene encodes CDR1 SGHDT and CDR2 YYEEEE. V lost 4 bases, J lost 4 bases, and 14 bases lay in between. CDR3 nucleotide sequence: TGTGCCAGCAGCAACGTCGACACAATCTATGGCTACACCTTC. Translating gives CASSNVDTIYGYTF.

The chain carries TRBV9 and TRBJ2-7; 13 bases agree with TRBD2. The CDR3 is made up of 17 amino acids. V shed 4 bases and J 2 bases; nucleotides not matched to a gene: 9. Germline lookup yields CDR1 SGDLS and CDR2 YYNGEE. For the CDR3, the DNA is TGTGCCAGCAGCCTAGGGGGGGGACTAGCGGGACCCTACGAGCAGTACTTC. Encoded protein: CASSLGGGLAGPYEQYF.

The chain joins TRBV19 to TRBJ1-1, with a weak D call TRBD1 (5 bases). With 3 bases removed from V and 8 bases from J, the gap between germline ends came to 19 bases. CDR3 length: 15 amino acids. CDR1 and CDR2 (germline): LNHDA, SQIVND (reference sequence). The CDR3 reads CASSIPGTLDGEAFF. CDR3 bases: TGTGCCAGTAGTATCCCCGGGACCCTCGACGGGGAAGCTTTCTTT. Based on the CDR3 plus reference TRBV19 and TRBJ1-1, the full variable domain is DGGITQSPKYLFRKEGQNVTLSCEQNLNHDAMYWYRQDPGQGLRLIYYSQIVNDFQKGDIAEGYSVSREKKESFPLTVTSAQKNPTAFYLCASSIPGTLDGEAFFGQGTRLTVV.

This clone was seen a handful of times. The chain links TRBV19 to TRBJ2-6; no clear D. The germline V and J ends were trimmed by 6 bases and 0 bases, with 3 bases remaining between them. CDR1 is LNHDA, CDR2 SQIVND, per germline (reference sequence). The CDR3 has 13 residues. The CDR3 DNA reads TGTGCCAGTAGGTCCTCTGGGGCCAACGTCCTGACTTTC. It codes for CASRSSGANVLTF.

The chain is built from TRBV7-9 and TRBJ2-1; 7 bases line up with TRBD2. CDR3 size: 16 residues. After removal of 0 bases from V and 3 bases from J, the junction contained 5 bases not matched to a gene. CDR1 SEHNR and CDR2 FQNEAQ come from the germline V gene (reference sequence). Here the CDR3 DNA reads TGTGCCAGCAGCTTAGCGGGCGGGGGAAACTACAATGAGCAGTTCTTC. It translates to CASSLAGGGNYNEQFF.

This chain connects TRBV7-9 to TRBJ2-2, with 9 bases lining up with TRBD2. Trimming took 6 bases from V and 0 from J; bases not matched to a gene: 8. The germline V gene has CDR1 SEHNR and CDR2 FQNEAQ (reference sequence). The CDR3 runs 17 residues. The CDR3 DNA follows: TGTGCCAGCAGGCCCCCGGGACTAGCTCCGAACACCGGGGAGCTGTTTTTT. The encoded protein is CASRPPGLAPNTGELFF.

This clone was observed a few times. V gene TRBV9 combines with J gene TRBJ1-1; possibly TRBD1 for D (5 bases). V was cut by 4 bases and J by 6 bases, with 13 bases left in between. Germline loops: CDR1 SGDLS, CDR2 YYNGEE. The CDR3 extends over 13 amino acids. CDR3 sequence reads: CASSPGVEAEAFF. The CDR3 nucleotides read TGTGCCAGCAGCCCGGGGGTTGAGGCTGAAGCTTTCTTT.

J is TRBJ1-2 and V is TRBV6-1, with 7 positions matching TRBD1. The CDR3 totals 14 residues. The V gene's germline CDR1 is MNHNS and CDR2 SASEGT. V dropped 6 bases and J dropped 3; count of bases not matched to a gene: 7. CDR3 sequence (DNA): TGTGCCAGCAGCCAGCTAGGGGGCGACTATGGCTACACCTTC. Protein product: CASSQLGGDYGYTF.

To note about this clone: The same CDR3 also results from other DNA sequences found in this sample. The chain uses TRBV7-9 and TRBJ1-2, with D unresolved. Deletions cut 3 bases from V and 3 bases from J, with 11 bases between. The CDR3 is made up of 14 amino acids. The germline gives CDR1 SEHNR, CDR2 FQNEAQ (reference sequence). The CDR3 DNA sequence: TGTGCCAGCAGCTTCGGCGGGCTTGACTATGGCTACACCTTC. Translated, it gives CASSFGGLDYGYTF. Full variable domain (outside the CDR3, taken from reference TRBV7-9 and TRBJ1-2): DTGVSQNPRHKITKRGQNVTFRCDPISEHNRLYWYRQTLGQGPEFLTYFQNEAQLEKSRLLSDRFSAERPKGSFSTLEIQRTEQGDSAMYLCASSFGGLDYGYTFGSGTRLTVV.

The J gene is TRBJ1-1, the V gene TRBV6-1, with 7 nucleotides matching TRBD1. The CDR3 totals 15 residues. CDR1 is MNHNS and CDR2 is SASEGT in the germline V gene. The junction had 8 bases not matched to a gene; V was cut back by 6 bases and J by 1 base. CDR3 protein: CASRLSTGWNTEAFF. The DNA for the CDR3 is TGTGCCAGCAGGCTCTCGACAGGGTGGAACACTGAAGCTTTCTTT.

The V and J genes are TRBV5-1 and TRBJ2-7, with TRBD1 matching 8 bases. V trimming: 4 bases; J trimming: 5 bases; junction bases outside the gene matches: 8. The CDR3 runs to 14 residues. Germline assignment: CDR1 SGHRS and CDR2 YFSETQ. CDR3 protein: CASSRPAGGNEQYF. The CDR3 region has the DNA TGCGCCAGCAGCCGCCCGGCAGGGGGCAACGAGCAGTACTTC.

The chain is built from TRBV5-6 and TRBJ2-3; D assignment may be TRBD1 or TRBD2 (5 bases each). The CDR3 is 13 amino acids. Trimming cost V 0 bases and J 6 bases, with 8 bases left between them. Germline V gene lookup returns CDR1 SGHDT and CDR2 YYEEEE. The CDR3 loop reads CASSLARGDTQYF. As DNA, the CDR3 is TGTGCCAGCAGCTTGGCGAGGGGTGATACGCAGTATTTT.

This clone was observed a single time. CDR3 sequence: CASSYPRQGGYGYTF. The CDR3 DNA follows: TGTGCCAGCAGTTACCCGAGACAGGGGGGCTATGGCTACACCTTC. The genes are TRBV6-5 and TRBJ1-2; 9 positions agree with TRBD1. CDR3 length: 15 amino acids. V shed 2 bases and J 4 bases; nucleotides not matched to a gene: 5. Germline CDR1 reads MNHEY; CDR2 reads SVGAGI.

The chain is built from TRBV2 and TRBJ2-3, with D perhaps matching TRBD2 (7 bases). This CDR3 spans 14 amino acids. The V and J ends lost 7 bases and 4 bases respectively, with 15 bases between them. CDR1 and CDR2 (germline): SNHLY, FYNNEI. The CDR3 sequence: CASIPRGASDTQYF. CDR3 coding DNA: TGTGCCAGCATCCCCCGGGGGGCCTCAGATACGCAGTATTTT.

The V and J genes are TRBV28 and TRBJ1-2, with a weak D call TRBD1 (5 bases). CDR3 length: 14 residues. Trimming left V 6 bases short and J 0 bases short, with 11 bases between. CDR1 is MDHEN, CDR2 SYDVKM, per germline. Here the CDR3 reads CASREGPSNYGYTF. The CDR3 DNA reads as TGTGCCAGCAGAGAGGGACCATCTAACTATGGCTACACCTTC.